This T cell receptor (beta chain) was obtained from a study of blood T cell repertoires in COVID-19. TCRdb's table, derived via immunoSEQ multiplex PCR, lists solely in-frame clones and lacks some. The sample shows some 330,000 clones, 85% to 90% of them seen only once. CDR1 LGHNA and CDR2 YNFKEQ come from the germline V gene. The V gene lost 3 bases and the J gene lost 0 bases, with 8 bases spanning the gap. The CDR3 sequence is 15 residues long. V gene TRBV4-2 combines with J gene TRBJ2-2; the D is unclear. Specimen: peripheral blood. This clonotype was obtained from a woman in her forties or fifties with active or convalescent COVID-19. The CDR3 DNA sequence: TGTGCCAGCAGCCACCTAGACCCGAACACCGGGGAGCTGTTTTTT. Its protein product is CASSHLDPNTGELFF.